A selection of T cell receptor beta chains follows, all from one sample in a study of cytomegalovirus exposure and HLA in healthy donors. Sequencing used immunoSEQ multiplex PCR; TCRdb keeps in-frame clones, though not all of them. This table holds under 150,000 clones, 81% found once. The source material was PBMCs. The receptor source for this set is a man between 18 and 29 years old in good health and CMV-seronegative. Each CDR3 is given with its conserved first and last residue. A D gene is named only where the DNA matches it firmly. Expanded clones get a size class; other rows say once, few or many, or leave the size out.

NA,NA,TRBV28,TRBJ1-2,TGTGCCAGCAGTTCCTCCAGGGTATTGTATGGCTACACCTTC,CASSSSRVLYGYTF
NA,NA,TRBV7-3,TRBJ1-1,TGTGCCAGCAGCCCAAATTCCATGAACACTGAAGCTTTCTTT,CASSPNSMNTEAFF
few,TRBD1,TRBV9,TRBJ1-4,TGTGCCAGCAGCAGACAGGGGGGGAATGAAAAACTGTTTTTT,CASSRQGGNEKLFF
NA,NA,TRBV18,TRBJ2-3,TGTGCCAGCTCACCACAAATAACAGATACGCAGTATTTT,CASSPQITDTQYF
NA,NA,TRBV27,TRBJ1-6,TGTGCCAGCAGTTTATCTGGGGGTAGGGGGTATTCACCCCTCCACTTT,CASSLSGGRGYSPLHF
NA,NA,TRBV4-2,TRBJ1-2,TGTGCCAGCAGCCAAGCGGCAGGGGTGGATGGCTACACCTTC,CASSQAAGVDGYTF
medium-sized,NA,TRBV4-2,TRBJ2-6,TGTGCCAGCAGCCAAGAAGAAGGGGGAGGGGCCAACGTCCTGACTTTC,CASSQEEGGGANVLTF
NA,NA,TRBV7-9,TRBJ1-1,TGTGCCAGCAGCTTCGAGGGAAAGAACACTGAAGCTTTCTTT,CASSFEGKNTEAFF
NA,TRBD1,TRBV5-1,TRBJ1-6,TGCGCCAGCAGCTTGGAGGGGGCAGGGCAGTCACCCCTCCACTTT,CASSLEGAGQSPLHF
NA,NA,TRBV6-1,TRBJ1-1,TGTGCCAGCAGTGAACTAGTCGTCATGAACACTGAAGCTTTCTTT,CASSELVVMNTEAFF
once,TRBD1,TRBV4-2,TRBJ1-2,TGTGCCAGCAGCCCGAACAGGGGTCTGGTCTATGGCTACACCTTC,CASSPNRGLVYGYTF
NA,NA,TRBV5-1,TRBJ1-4,TGCGCCAGCAGCTCCCCCCCGGAGCAGGGAAAACTGTTTTTT,CASSSPPEQGKLFF
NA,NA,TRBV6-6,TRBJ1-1,TGTGCCAGCAGTTACTCAGGGTCTCAGGGGGAAGCTTTCTTT,CASSYSGSQGEAFF
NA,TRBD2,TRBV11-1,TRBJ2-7,TGTGCCAGCAGCTTCGGGCGGGGGGCCTACGAGCAGTACTTC,CASSFGRGAYEQYF
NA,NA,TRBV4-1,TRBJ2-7,TGCGCCAGCAGCCAAAGCCTCAAGGGGGTGATAACCTACGAGCAGTACTTC,CASSQSLKGVITYEQYF
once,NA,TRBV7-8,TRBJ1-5,TGTGCCAGCAGCCTCAGGGTTGCCCCCTATCAGCCCCAGCATTTT,CASSLRVAPYQPQHF
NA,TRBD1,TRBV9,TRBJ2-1,TGTGCCAGCAGCGATGGTGGGCAGGGGGCCAATGAGCAGTTCTTC,CASSDGGQGANEQFF
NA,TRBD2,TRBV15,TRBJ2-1,TGTGCCACCTTTAGCGGGGGGTACAATGAGCAGTTCTTC,CATFSGGYNEQFF
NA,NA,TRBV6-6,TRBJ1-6,TGTGCCAGCAGTTACACGGGGAAAAATTCACCCCTCCACTTT,CASSYTGKNSPLHF
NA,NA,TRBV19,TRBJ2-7,TGTGCCAGTAGTATTGACAGGCTCACCGTCGTCTACGAGCAGTACTTC,CASSIDRLTVVYEQYF
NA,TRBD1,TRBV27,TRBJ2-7,TGTGCCAGCAGCCAGACAGGGGGGTACGAGCAGTACTTC,CASSQTGGYEQYF
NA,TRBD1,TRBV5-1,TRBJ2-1,TGCGCCAGCAGCTCACAGGGGTCTGAGCAGTTCTTC,CASSSQGSEQFF
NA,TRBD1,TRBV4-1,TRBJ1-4,TGCGCCAGCAGCTTTATTAAATCCCGGGACAGACATCCGAAGGGCATCGGGGAAAAACTGTTTTTT,CASSFIKSRDRHPKGIGEKLFF
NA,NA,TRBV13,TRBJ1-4,TGTGCCAGCAGCACCCCCGCGGATGAAGAAAAACTGTTTTTT,CASSTPADEEKLFF
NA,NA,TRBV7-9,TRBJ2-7,TGTGCCAGCAGCTTATATACGGGGACAAGCGAGCAGTACTTC,CASSLYTGTSEQYF
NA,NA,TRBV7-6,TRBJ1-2,TGTGCCAGCAGCAACCGGGACATAAGGAGCTATGGCTACACCTTC,CASSNRDIRSYGYTF
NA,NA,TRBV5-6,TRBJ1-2,TGTGCCAGCAGCGTAAGACGCAGGGGAACTAACTATGGCTACACCTTC,CASSVRRRGTNYGYTF
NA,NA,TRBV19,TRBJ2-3,TGTGCCAGTAGTATAGATCTATTAGGGCAGGGGAAAGATACGCAGTATTTT,CASSIDLLGQGKDTQYF
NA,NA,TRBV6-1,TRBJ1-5,TGTGCCAGCAGTGCTACGAAAGGAGGACAGCCCCAGCATTTT,CASSATKGGQPQHF
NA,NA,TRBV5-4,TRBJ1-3,TGTGCCAGCAGCTTCGCAGGGATCAACTCTGGAAACACCATATATTTT,CASSFAGINSGNTIYF
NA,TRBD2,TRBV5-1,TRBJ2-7,TGCGCCAGCAGCTCGTGGCCGGGGGTGGGGGGACTATCGAGCTCCTACGAGCAGTACTTC,CASSSWPGVGGLSSSYEQYF
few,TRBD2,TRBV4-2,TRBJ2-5,TGTGCCAGCAGCCAAGAAGTTGATGGACTAGGAGCGACCCAGTACTTC,CASSQEVDGLGATQYF
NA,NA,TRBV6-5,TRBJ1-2,TGTGCCAGCAGTTACGACTTTTCGTCGCTTTCGGGTGGCTACACCTTC,CASSYDFSSLSGGYTF
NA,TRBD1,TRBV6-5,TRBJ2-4,TGTGCCAGCAGTTTTTCCGGGACAGGTTTAAACATTCAGTACTTC,CASSFSGTGLNIQYF
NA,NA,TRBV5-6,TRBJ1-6,TGTGCCAGCAATCTAGGGGTCCCCAGTTCCCCCCTCCACTTT,CASNLGVPSSPLHF
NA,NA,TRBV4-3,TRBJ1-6,TGCGCCAGCAGCCAGGTACAGGGCTATAATTCACCCCTCCACTTT,CASSQVQGYNSPLHF
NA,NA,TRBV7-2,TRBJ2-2,TGTGCCAGCAGCTCAACAGATACCGGGGAGCTGTTTTTT,CASSSTDTGELFF
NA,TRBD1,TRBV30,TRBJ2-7,TGTGCCTCCTTAGGGACAGTATCTCCCCAGCAGTACTTC,CASLGTVSPQQYF
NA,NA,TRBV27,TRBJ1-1,TGTGCCAGCAGTACCGCGATTAGCGGGGATCTCCTCATGAACACTGAAGCTTTCTTT,CASSTAISGDLLMNTEAFF